Below are 15 T cell receptor beta chains sequenced from a single sample in a study of T cell responses to AZD1222 COVID-19 vaccine (dated by TCRdb to the early 2020s). Per the publication, the time point label means: about 28 days (+/-7) after the second vaccine dose. The library was generated by the immunoSEQ multiplex PCR assay. TCRdb holds this immuneACCESS table with in-frame rearrangements only. Some clones are missing; in checked studies, unresolved V genes explain under half, and the rest has no known cause. This sample holds under 80,000 clones; about 85% were observed only once. The ten largest clones capture approximately 1.2% of the sample. Sequences were derived from peripheral blood, sampled 28 days after the second AZD1222 dose. The receptors stem from an adult who received the AZD1222 COVID-19 vaccine.

V is TRBV2 and J is TRBJ1-1; 7 bases are a match to TRBD1. V shed 7 bases and J 1 base; nucleotides not matched to a gene: 6. CDR1 and CDR2 (germline): SNHLY, FYNNEI. This CDR3 is 14 amino acids long. CDR3 amino acids: CASTRGQSNTEAFF. The CDR3 DNA is TGTGCCAGCACGAGGGGGCAATCGAACACTGAAGCTTTCTTT.

J is TRBJ1-4 and V is TRBV3-1 (or the pseudogene TRBV3-2), with D uncertain. CDR3 length: 11 residues. V was clipped by 6 bases and J by 7 bases, with 6 bases between them. The germline V gene encodes CDR1 LGHDT and CDR2 YNNKEL (reference sequence). The CDR3 loop is CASRGPEKLFF. CDR3 bases: TGTGCCAGCAGGGGCCCTGAAAAACTGTTTTTT.

With regard to this clone: Relative to the germline gene, one junction end is altered; a read error may explain this. The chain joins TRBV5-1 to TRBJ2-1, with D maybe TRBD2 (6 bases). Germline-derived CDR1 and CDR2 are SGHRS and YFSETQ. The CDR3 extends over 15 amino acids. The CDR3 region is CATSSDGGSYNEQFF. The CDR3 DNA sequence: TGCGCCACCAGCTCCGACGGGGGCTCCTACAATGAGCAGTTCTTC.

In DNA form, the CDR3 reads TGTGCCAGCAGTGAGGCTCAGGGCGGCTATGGCTACACCTTC. Its translation: CASSEAQGGYGYTF. The genes are TRBV28 and TRBJ1-2; a weak D match, TRBD1 (5 bases). V was cut by 5 bases and J by 4 bases, with 14 bases left in between. Per the germline V gene, CDR1 is MDHEN and CDR2 is SYDVKM. The CDR3 spans 14 residues.

The chain is built from TRBV11-2 and TRBJ2-3; 12 positions agree with TRBD2. J gave up 7 bases and V 5 bases, and 4 bases lay outside the gene matches. The CDR3 has 14 amino acids. Germline V CDR1 and CDR2: SGHAT, FQNNGV. In DNA form, the CDR3 reads TGTGCCAGCAGCCGAACTAGCGGGAGGTATACGCAGTATTTT. Its translation is CASSRTSGRYTQYF.

V and J are TRBV6-5 and TRBJ2-7; possibly TRBD1 or TRBD2 for D (5 bases each). CDR1 MNHEY and CDR2 SVGAGI come from the germline V gene. The CDR3 spans 14 residues. Trimming removed 2 bases from V and 0 bases from J, with 8 bases in between. This CDR3 is CASSYRGRSYEQYF. The CDR3 nucleotides read TGTGCCAGCAGTTACAGGGGACGCTCCTACGAGCAGTACTTC.

The rearrangement links TRBV2 to TRBJ1-4, with D possibly TRBD1 on 6 matching bases. Per the germline V gene, CDR1 is SNHLY and CDR2 is FYNNEI. V was trimmed by 6 bases and J by 8 bases, leaving 13 bases between them. This CDR3 region has 13 residues. The CDR3 here is CASSPRTAEKLFF. CDR3 in DNA: TGTGCCAGCAGCCCCCGGACAGCCGAAAAACTGTTTTTT.

The chain carries TRBV24-1 and TRBJ2-3; 9 bases fit TRBD2. Germline V lookup: CDR1 KGHDR, CDR2 SFDVKD. This CDR3 spans 15 amino acids. V lost 5 bases and J lost 4; bases outside the gene matches: 6. The CDR3 nucleotides read TGTGCCACCAGTGCGAGCGGGAGGTTCCCAGATACGCAGTATTTT. This gives the protein CATSASGRFPDTQYF.

V usage is TRBV5-8 and J usage is TRBJ1-1; 8 positions agree with TRBD1. Germline V gene lookup returns CDR1 SGHTS and CDR2 YDEGEE. The V gene end was trimmed by 1 base and the J gene end by 1 base; junction bases not matched to a gene: 6. The CDR3 loop spans 16 amino acids. The CDR3 DNA sequence: TGTGCCAGCAGCTTGAGGGGCGGGACAGGGAACACTGAAGCTTTCTTT. This encodes CASSLRGGTGNTEAFF.

This chain connects TRBV9 to TRBJ2-3; the match to TRBD2 covers 8 bases. The CDR3 is made up of 15 amino acids. CDR1 and CDR2 (germline): SGDLS, YYNGEE. V was pared by 1 base and J by 3 bases, with 4 bases of the junction left unmatched. CDR3 nucleotides: TGTGCCAGCAGCGTAACCGGGAGGGGGACAGATACGCAGTATTTT. As protein: CASSVTGRGTDTQYF. The full variable domain, in which reference TRBV9 and TRBJ2-3 provide the parts outside the CDR3, is DSGVTQTPKHLITATGQRVTLRCSPRSGDLSVYWYQQSLDQGLQFLIQYYNGEERAKGNILERFSAQQFPDLHSELNLSSLELGDSALYFCASSVTGRGTDTQYFGPGTRLTVL.

This chain joins TRBV7-9 and TRBJ2-3; 12 bases fit TRBD2. This CDR3 spans 16 amino acids. Losses at the gene ends were 7 bases for V and 2 bases for J; bases not matched to a gene: 7. Germline-derived CDR1 and CDR2 are SEHNR and FQNEAQ (reference sequence). The CDR3 region is CASTTSGRPTTDTQYF. For the CDR3, the DNA is TGTGCCAGCACCACTAGCGGGAGGCCCACCACAGATACGCAGTATTTT.

The chain uses TRBV18 and TRBJ2-2, with D unresolved. CDR1 is KGHSH, CDR2 LQKENI, per germline. The CDR3 is 16 amino acids. The chain's CDR3 is CPPGGILYSNTGELFF. DNA for the CDR3: TGTCCCCCTGGCGGAATCTTATACTCGAACACCGGGGAGCTGTTTTTT.

Concerning this clone itself: Different DNA sequences within this sample yield the same CDR3. This chain joins TRBV30 and TRBJ2-7; 9 nucleotides align to TRBD1. The CDR3 is 14 amino acids. V lost 3 bases and J lost 2; bases outside the gene matches: 5. Germline V gene lookup returns CDR1 GTSNPN and CDR2 SVGIG (reference sequence). The CDR3 protein is CAWRPGQGAYEQYF. The DNA of the CDR3 is TGTGCCTGGAGGCCGGGACAGGGAGCCTACGAGCAGTACTTC.

CDR3 coding DNA: TGCGCCAGCAGCTTAGTAGCGGGAGCTTCCACCGGGGAGCTGTTTTTT. This encodes CASSLVAGASTGELFF. This chain links TRBV5-1 with TRBJ2-2; 9 nucleotides match TRBD2. The V gene's germline CDR1 is SGHRS and CDR2 YFSETQ. J was trimmed by 4 bases and V by 2 bases; bases with no gene match: 6. This CDR3 is built from 16 residues.

The CDR3 region has the DNA TGTGCCAGCAGCTTAGAAGGACGAAGGAACTATGGCTACACCTTC. Translating it yields CASSLEGRRNYGYTF. This chain uses TRBV11-1 with TRBJ1-2; D call uncertain. V lost 1 base, J lost 2 bases, and 11 bases lay in between. Germline lookup yields CDR1 SGHAT and CDR2 FQDESV (reference sequence). This CDR3 comprises 15 residues.